What follows is one TCR beta chain and its context. No antigen is known for it. The repertoire was sequenced with immunoSEQ multiplex PCR; TCRdb's copy has only in-frame clones and lacks some. This sample yields 15,000 to 20,000 clones, of which roughly 88% are seen a single time; approximately 5.6% belongs to the top ten. This entry is derived from a study of graft-versus-host responses after intestinal transplantation. Overall study results and limits: GvH clones occurred in recipient marrow; some first appeared in ileum or blood.

CDR3 length: 15 amino acids. V dropped 2 bases and J dropped 6; count of bases not matched to a gene: 7. Germline CDR1 is MGHRA and CDR2 is YSYEKL. This chain joins TRBV4-1 and TRBJ2-7; TRBD1 matches 10 bases. The sample here was PBMCs, taken 110 days after intestinal transplant. This sequence was found in a human patient who received an intestinal transplant, so some T cells may come from the graft donor. The CDR3 is CASSQLGTGEVEQYF. The CDR3 region has the DNA TGCGCCAGCAGCCAACTCGGGACAGGGGAAGTCGAGCAGTACTTC.